This TCR beta chain comes out of a study of T cell responses to AZD1222 COVID-19 vaccine. Study-level points and caveats: Recipients of AZD1222 seropositive at baseline numbered only 6 or 7. A mostly white British donor set with more females was recruited, and clonal diversity was possibly underestimated.

The table lists this clone with a count of one. As yet, its antigen is unknown. Assay: immunoSEQ multiplex PCR; the TCRdb copy retains only in-frame clones and omits some. The repertoire holds 150,000 to 200,000 clones, with about nine tenths as singletons. Germline CDR1 reads SGDLS; CDR2 reads YYNGEE. The CDR3 has 16 residues. Unmatched junction bases numbered 6, after V lost 5 bases and J lost 2 bases. V gene TRBV9 combines with J gene TRBJ2-2, with 10 nucleotides matching TRBD2. Sample: peripheral blood, taken 28 days after the second AZD1222 dose. The clonotype comes from an adult who received the AZD1222 COVID-19 vaccine. In DNA form, the CDR3 reads TGTGCCAGCAGTAGAAGCGGGAGGGCCAACACCGGGGAGCTGTTTTTT. Translation gives CASSRSGRANTGELFF.